This TCR beta chain emerged from a study of T cells and copy number aberrations in small-cell lung cancer (dated by TCRdb to the early 2020s). Context from the whole study: TCR repertoire sequencing was paired with whole-exome sequencing of the same tumor regions to relate T cell metrics to mutations and copy number aberrations. Tumor TCR data existed for about 17 patients, and 14 patients had TCR data from both tumor tissue and normal tissue.

TCR-beta CDR3 regions were amplified from genomic DNA with the immunoSEQ hsTCRB Kit using multiplexed V- and J-gene primers. Unique DNA barcodes were added in a second PCR, and the samples were pooled together with one negative control and one positive control. The pooled TCR-beta libraries were sequenced using a 150-cycle paired-end protocol on an Illumina MiSeq. The authors' analysis ran thus. Raw sequencing data were processed by Adaptive Biotechnologies into a report with normalized, annotated TCR-beta repertoires. T-cell density was computed as TCR-beta templates normalized to usable DNA, which was estimated by amplifying housekeeping genes. Richness was defined as the count of unique rearrangements, and clonality was defined as 1 minus Pielou's evenness. Intratumor TCR heterogeneity between regions was quantified with the Jaccard index, the Morisita overlap index, and the proportion of shared top-20 clonotypes. Entries here come from immuneACCESS through TCRdb and include only in-frame sequences with V and J called. Some clones fail to appear in such tables; in the studies checked, an unresolved V gene covers under half of the shortfall, and the cause of the remainder is unknown. V and J calls and clone size are those listed in that table; D and trimming were worked out from the DNA. Present in this sample are over 2,000 clones, over 75% of which were seen just once. The top ten constitute 8% to 10% of the sample.

The donors were limited-stage small-cell lung cancer patients who had surgical resection in Hangzhou, China, between about 2007 and 2020. All donors were treated with upfront surgery without preoperative chemotherapy or radiotherapy, and immunotherapy was not given to any donor before or after surgery. In the sequenced cohort of 15 to 20 patients, every patient was either a smoker or a heavy second-hand smoker. To represent spatial heterogeneity of the primary tumors, three regions were collected from each tumor FFPE block using a grid approach. Tumor regions were macrodissected for enrichment of malignant cells, and only regions expected to yield at least 150 ng DNA were selected. To characterize heterogeneity of the T cell repertoire, the study applied multi-region TCR-beta sequencing to resected limited-stage small-cell lung cancers and to tumor-adjacent lung tissue. Genomic DNA was extracted from FFPE tissue using the AllPrep DNA/RNA FFPE Kit (Qiagen).

Study-level results and caveats: All specimens were formalin-fixed paraffin-embedded tissue, which is known to introduce sequencing artifacts. High heterogeneity of the TCR repertoire was observed across regions, with roughly 79.9-98% of clones restricted to a single region, representing a lower overlap than in localized NSCLC. Lower T-cell density, richness and clonality were observed in tumors than in adjacent lung tissue, although the difference in density was not significant. Higher copy number aberration burden was negatively correlated with tumor T-cell density, richness and clonality. The study was limited by a small sample size because surgical resection is uncommon in small-cell lung cancer, and the findings require validation.

CDR3 length: 15 amino acids, cysteine to phenylalanine. Only the CDR3 DNA is retained, 45 bases long and in frame from the first base. V is trimmed back by 0 bases and J by 7 bases, and the junction contains 4 bases that no gene match accounts for. The germline V gene encodes CDR1 PRHDT and CDR2 FYEKMQ (reference sequence). Of note for this clone: This clone's antigen is unknown. One base away there is no much larger clone; base qualities are not given.

Material: tumor tissue. The TCR originated in a man aged 55 to 69 with small cell lung cancer. The rearranged segments are TRBV13 and TRBJ2-2; 8 bases in between match TRBD1. Here the CDR3 is given as CASSLGQGAFGELFF. At the DNA level, the sequence is TGTGCCAGCAGCTTAGGGCAGGGGGCATTCGGGGAGCTGTTTTTT.